This TCR beta chain was documented in a study of early T cells in non-severe SARS-CoV-2 infection. The overall study: Chains stayed unpaired after sequencing of bulk RNA from unsorted whole blood.

This clonotype was counted between two and nine times. TCRdb re-derived calls from the 5' RACE reads in MiXCR, one entry per CDR3 protein. The sample lists some 82,000 distinct CDR3 sequences, 12% occurring once. CDR3 length: 15 amino acids. Germline V gene data show CDR1 as SGHTA and CDR2 as FQGNSA. Trimming shortened V by 1 base and J by 7 bases, and 14 bases separated the two germline ends. The V call is TRBV7-2, the J call TRBJ2-1; D is unresolved. Here the sequenced sample was whole blood, taken at baseline. The TCR was taken from an adult who was a healthcare worker with PCR-confirmed SARS-CoV-2 infection or an uninfected control (not recorded which). CDR3 nucleotides: TGTGCCAGCAGCTTAGACGGCCGAACGGTGAATGAGCAGTTCTTC. It yields the protein CASSLDGRTVNEQFF.